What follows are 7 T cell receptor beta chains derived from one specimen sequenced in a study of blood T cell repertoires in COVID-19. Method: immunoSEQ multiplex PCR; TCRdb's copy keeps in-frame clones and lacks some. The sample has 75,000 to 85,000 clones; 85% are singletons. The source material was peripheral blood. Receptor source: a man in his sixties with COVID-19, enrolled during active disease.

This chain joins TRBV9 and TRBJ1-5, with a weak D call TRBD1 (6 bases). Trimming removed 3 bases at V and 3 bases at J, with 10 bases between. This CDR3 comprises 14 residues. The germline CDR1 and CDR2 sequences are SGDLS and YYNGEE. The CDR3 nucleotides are TGTGCCAGCAGCGGAGGGGGTATCAATCAGCCCCAGCATTTT. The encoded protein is CASSGGGINQPQHF.

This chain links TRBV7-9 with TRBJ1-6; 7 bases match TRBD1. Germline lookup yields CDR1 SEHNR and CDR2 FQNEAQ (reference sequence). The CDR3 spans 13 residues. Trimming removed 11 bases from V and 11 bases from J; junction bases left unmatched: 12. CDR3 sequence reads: CAGRTGDLAPLHF. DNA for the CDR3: TGTGCCGGACGAACAGGGGATTTGGCACCCCTCCACTTT.

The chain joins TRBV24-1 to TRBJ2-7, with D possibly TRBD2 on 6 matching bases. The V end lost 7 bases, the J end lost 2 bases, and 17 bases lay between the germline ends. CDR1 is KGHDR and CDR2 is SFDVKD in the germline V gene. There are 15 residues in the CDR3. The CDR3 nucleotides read TGTGCCACCAGCCCAGGGACGGGAGACCCCTACGAGCAGTACTTC. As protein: CATSPGTGDPYEQYF.

This CDR3 reads CSAESNEQFF. The CDR3 DNA reads as TGCAGTGCCGAGAGCAATGAGCAGTTCTTC. The chain is built from TRBV20-1 and TRBJ2-1; D remains unclear. Germline V gene lookup returns CDR1 DFQATT and CDR2 SNEGSKA (reference sequence). The CDR3 is 10 amino acids. The V end was cut by 6 bases, the J end by 6 bases, with 6 bases between.

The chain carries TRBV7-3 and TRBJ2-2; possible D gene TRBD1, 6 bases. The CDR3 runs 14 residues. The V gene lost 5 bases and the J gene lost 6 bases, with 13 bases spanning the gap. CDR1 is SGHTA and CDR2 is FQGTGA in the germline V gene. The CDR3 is CASSRDRPPGELFF. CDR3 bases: TGTGCCAGCAGCAGAGACAGGCCCCCCGGGGAGCTGTTTTTT. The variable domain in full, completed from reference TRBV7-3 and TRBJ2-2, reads GAGVSQTPSNKVTEKGKYVELRCDPISGHTALYWYRQSLGQGPEFLIYFQGTGAADDSGLPNDRFFAVRPEGSVSTLKIQRTERGDSAVYLCASSRDRPPGELFFGEGSRLTVL.

The CDR3: CAWSVAGNTEAFF. DNA of the CDR3: TGTGCCTGGAGTGTTGCAGGGAACACTGAAGCTTTCTTT. The V gene is TRBV30, the J gene TRBJ1-1; no clear D. Per the germline V gene, CDR1 is GTSNPN and CDR2 is SVGIG (reference sequence). This CDR3 is 13 amino acids long. Trimming removed 0 bases at V and 1 base at J, with 6 bases between.

The CDR3, as DNA: TGCGCCAGCAGTCAATCTCAGCACAGGGGGCTGGAGGGCTACACCTTC. This sequence encodes CASSQSQHRGLEGYTF. The J gene is TRBJ1-2, the V gene TRBV23-1; 9 nucleotides align to TRBD1. TRBV23-1 is assigned to the ORF class and has an uncertain function. The CDR3 sequence is 16 residues long. V gave up 0 bases and J gave up 8 bases; unmatched junction bases: 10.